What follows describes a single T cell receptor beta chain. Its specificity is not known. Germline V gives CDR1 SGHRS, CDR2 YFSETQ. Deletions cut 1 base from V and 0 bases from J, with 11 bases between. The CDR3 runs 15 residues. The data were obtained in a study of OX40 agonist ivuxolimab in advanced cancers. This table comes from immunoSEQ multiplex PCR, and its TCRdb copy is limited to in-frame clones, with some not included. This sample has 98,000 or so clones, with approximately 94% found just once. Overall study findings and caveats: Dosing at 0.1 to 3.0 mg/kg was accompanied by clonal expansion of CD4+ and CD8+ blood T cells by week 6. Averaged across samples, CD8+ T cells carried more expanded clones than CD4+ did.

This clonotype was obtained from an adult with an advanced solid tumor such as melanoma, head and neck, liver or kidney cancer. This chain links TRBV5-1 with TRBJ2-7; TRBD1 might be the D (6 bases). The source material was CD4+ or CD8+ T cells sorted from blood, sampled in a trial of the OX40 agonist ivuxolimab. The CDR3 protein is CASSLPTGASYEQYF. The DNA of the CDR3 is TGCGCCAGCAGCTTGCCGACAGGTGCCTCCTACGAGCAGTACTTC.